The 29 T cell receptor beta chains presented below share a single source sample, sequenced in a study of blood T cell repertoires in COVID-19. Some clones are missing from TCRdb's copy, which holds only in-frame ones; the method was immunoSEQ multiplex PCR. The sample yields 70,000 to 90,000 clones, approximately 82% seen once. The sequencing sample was made of peripheral blood. Receptor source: a woman older than 75 with acute or convalescent COVID-19.

This clone has only one observation. CDR3 in DNA: TGTGCCAGCAGCTTACTAGCGGGTGATGGGGCCAACGTCCTGACTTTC. This sequence encodes CASSLLAGDGANVLTF. The chain uses TRBV7-9 and TRBJ2-6; 8 positions match TRBD2. This CDR3 region has 16 residues. Germline CDR1 is SEHNR and CDR2 is FQNEAQ (reference sequence). The V segment lost 2 bases and the J segment 3 bases; nucleotides outside the gene matches: 3.

This chain links TRBV19 with TRBJ2-1; 12 bases agree with TRBD2. Unmatched junction bases numbered 13, after V lost 1 base and J lost 0 bases. There are 21 residues in the CDR3. Germline CDR1 and CDR2: LNHDA and SQIVND (reference sequence). The CDR3, as DNA: TGTGCCAGTAGTATAGGGACTAGCGGGATTCTTTCCCCGAGCTCCTACAATGAGCAGTTCTTC. It codes for CASSIGTSGILSPSSYNEQFF.

This rearrangement joins TRBV7-9 to TRBJ2-2; D unclear. The germline gives CDR1 SEHNR, CDR2 FQNEAQ (reference sequence). The length of the CDR3 is 15 residues. Trimming stripped 2 bases from V and 4 bases from J, with 11 bases between. CDR3 residues: CASSLSEAATGELFF. CDR3 coding DNA: TGTGCCAGCAGCTTATCCGAGGCGGCCACCGGGGAGCTGTTTTTT. The whole variable domain, filled in from reference TRBV7-9 and TRBJ2-2, reads DTGVSQNPRHKITKRGQNVTFRCDPISEHNRLYWYRQTLGQGPEFLTYFQNEAQLEKSRLLSDRFSAERPKGSFSTLEIQRTEQGDSAMYLCASSLSEAATGELFFGEGSRLTVL.

This chain links TRBV7-9 with TRBJ2-7; 13 positions match TRBD2. The CDR3 has 17 amino acids. CDR1 SEHNR and CDR2 FQNEAQ come from the germline V gene (reference sequence). The ends lost 1 base at V and 2 bases at J; junction bases unmatched: 5. The CDR3 is CASSLGGTSGVTYEQYF. DNA of the CDR3: TGTGCCAGCAGCTTAGGGGGGACTAGCGGGGTTACCTACGAGCAGTACTTC.

The genes are TRBV6-5 and TRBJ2-7; 8 positions match TRBD1. Looked up from germline, CDR1 is MNHEY and CDR2 is SVGAGI. CDR3 length equals 13 residues. V shed 6 bases, J shed 4 bases, and the junction held 5 bases outside the gene matches. The chain's CDR3 is CASSGQGKYEQYF. CDR3 nucleotide sequence: TGTGCCAGCAGCGGACAGGGAAAGTACGAGCAGTACTTC.

The rearrangement joins TRBV3-1 (or the pseudogene TRBV3-2) to TRBJ1-4, with D hard to call. Germline CDR1 LGHDT, CDR2 YNNKEL (reference sequence). CDR3 length: 13 residues. V was clipped by 0 bases and J by 8 bases, with 7 bases between them. Here the CDR3 reads CASSQDWLEKLFF. The CDR3 DNA is TGTGCCAGCAGCCAAGATTGGCTGGAAAAACTGTTTTTT.

In its sample, this clone was seen a few times. The V gene is TRBV7-3, the J gene TRBJ2-2, with 8 bases that match TRBD1. The germline V gene encodes CDR1 SGHTA and CDR2 FQGTGA. J lost 4 bases, V lost 2 bases, and 3 bases had no gene match. The CDR3 covers 15 residues. The CDR3: CASSLYRGATGELFF. The CDR3 DNA reads TGTGCCAGCAGCTTATACAGGGGGGCCACCGGGGAGCTGTTTTTT.

The chain carries TRBV24-1 and TRBJ2-1; 15 bases are a match to TRBD2. J gave up 8 bases and V 5 bases, and 9 bases lay outside the gene matches. The length of the CDR3 is 17 residues. Per the germline V gene, CDR1 is KGHDR and CDR2 is SFDVKD. The CDR3 region is CATSGGLAGGWMDEQFF. For the CDR3, the DNA is TGTGCCACCAGTGGTGGACTAGCGGGAGGGTGGATGGATGAGCAGTTCTTC.

This clone came up a few times. The chain's CDR3 is CASSPEIYGYTF. The CDR3 DNA reads as TGTGCCAGCAGCCCGGAGATCTATGGCTACACCTTC. The chain joins TRBV11-2 to TRBJ1-2, with D unresolved. There are 12 residues in the CDR3. V was cut by 5 bases and J by 4 bases, with 8 bases left in between. The germline gives CDR1 SGHAT, CDR2 FQNNGV.

The rearrangement links TRBV3-1 (or the pseudogene TRBV3-2) to TRBJ2-2, with D perhaps matching TRBD1 (6 bases). Germline CDR1 LGHDT, CDR2 YNNKEL (reference sequence). Trimming pared 11 bases from V and 2 bases from J, leaving 15 bases between. The CDR3 runs to 14 residues. The CDR3 loop is CASAGTLNTGELFF. For the CDR3, the DNA is TGTGCCTCTGCCGGGACACTTAACACCGGGGAGCTGTTTTTT.

The J gene is TRBJ1-5, the V gene TRBV30; TRBD1 is a possible D gene (6 bases). Germline V gene data show CDR1 as GTSNPN and CDR2 as SVGIG (reference sequence). The length of the CDR3 is 13 residues. The V gene lost 4 bases and the J gene lost 4 bases, with 11 bases spanning the gap. This CDR3 reads CAWNGGLNQPQHF. CDR3 nucleotide sequence: TGTGCCTGGAACGGGGGGCTGAATCAGCCCCAGCATTTT.

V gene TRBV11-1 combines with J gene TRBJ1-6; perhaps TRBD1 as D (6 bases). Trimming took 1 base from V and 7 from J, leaving 11 bases between them. Germline lookup yields CDR1 SGHAT and CDR2 FQDESV (reference sequence). This CDR3 region has 15 residues. CDR3 nucleotides: TGTGCCAGCAGCTTAGAGGGGGACGGAAATTCACCCCTCCACTTT. Its translation is CASSLEGDGNSPLHF.

This sequence joins TRBV29-1 and TRBJ1-2; a possible D gene is TRBD1 (6 bases). From germline, CDR1 is SQVTM and CDR2 ANQGSEA. CDR3 size: 12 residues. The CDR3 nucleotides read TGCACCATCGGACAGAACAACTATGGCTACACCTTC. It yields the protein CTIGQNNYGYTF.

This sequence joins TRBV5-1 and TRBJ2-1; no firm D call. The CDR3 totals 13 residues. The V gene's germline CDR1 is SGHRS and CDR2 YFSETQ. V was shortened by 6 bases and J by 6 bases, with 13 bases between the two germline ends. CDR3 nucleotide sequence: TGCGCCAGCAAAAACGAGTTCCTCAATGAGCAGTTCTTC. This codes for CASKNEFLNEQFF.

The chain uses TRBV19 and TRBJ2-7; D is unclear. CDR1 LNHDA and CDR2 SQIVND come from the germline V gene (reference sequence). Trimming pared 5 bases from V and 2 bases from J, leaving 10 bases between. CDR3 length: 13 amino acids. The CDR3: CASSLGRTYEQYF. The CDR3 DNA follows: TGTGCCAGTAGTCTGGGCAGAACCTACGAGCAGTACTTC.

The chain recombines TRBV3-1 (or the pseudogene TRBV3-2) with TRBJ2-2, with a possible D match to TRBD1 (6 bases). Trimming shortened V by 7 bases and J by 7 bases, and 13 bases separated the two germline ends. Germline V gene data show CDR1 as LGHDT and CDR2 as YNNKEL (reference sequence). The CDR3 sequence is 13 residues long. CDR3 bases: TGTGCCAGCAATCACAGGGTTGGCGGGGAGCTGTTTTTT. Protein sequence: CASNHRVGGELFF.

Only a few counts were recorded for this clone. The chain uses TRBV5-6 and TRBJ1-6; 7 nucleotides line up with TRBD1. V dropped 4 bases and J dropped 6; count of bases not matched to a gene: 4. The germline V gene encodes CDR1 SGHDT and CDR2 YYEEEE. The CDR3 spans 14 residues. CDR3 loop: CASSLGQVNSPLHF. CDR3 DNA: TGTGCCAGCAGCCTCGGACAGGTTAATTCACCCCTCCACTTT.

This chain links TRBV6-6 with TRBJ1-5; the match to TRBD1 covers 7 bases. From germline, CDR1 is MNHNY and CDR2 SVGAGI (reference sequence). The CDR3 is 15 residues long. V was clipped by 0 bases and J by 5 bases; unmatched bases: 4. The CDR3 sequence: CASSYSTGEDQPQHF. The CDR3 nucleotides are TGTGCCAGCAGTTACTCTACAGGGGAAGATCAGCCCCAGCATTTT.

This sequence joins TRBV5-5 and TRBJ1-5, with D uncertain. CDR3 length: 15 residues. Trimming shortened V by 1 base and J by 0 bases, and 8 bases separated the two germline ends. Germline assignment: CDR1 SGHKS and CDR2 YYEKEE (reference sequence). Here the CDR3 reads CASSLFGGSNQPQHF. Written as DNA, the CDR3 is TGTGCCAGCAGCTTGTTCGGTGGTAGCAATCAGCCCCAGCATTTT.

The V gene is TRBV6-4, the J gene TRBJ2-1; TRBD2 matches 10 bases. The CDR3 length is 15 residues. J lost 6 bases, V lost 7 bases, and 9 bases had no gene match. The germline V gene encodes CDR1 MRHNA and CDR2 SNTAGT. This CDR3 is CASTRSAGGPNEQFF. The CDR3 DNA sequence: TGTGCCAGCACGCGGTCAGCGGGAGGGCCCAATGAGCAGTTCTTC.

V is TRBV7-8 and J is TRBJ2-1; TRBD2 matches 16 bases. There are 17 residues in the CDR3. Germline V CDR1 and CDR2: SGHVS, FQNEAQ. The V and J ends lost 2 bases and 8 bases, in that order; junction bases with no gene match: 6. CDR3 sequence reads: CASSLLRGLAGGDEQFF. Here the CDR3 DNA reads TGTGCCAGCAGCTTATTAAGGGGACTAGCGGGGGGGGATGAGCAGTTCTTC.

The chain employs TRBV24-1 and TRBJ1-1, with D possibly TRBD1 on 5 matching bases. The ends were cut back, 5 bases at V and 10 bases at J, with 16 bases in the middle. This CDR3 is built from 13 residues. CDR1 and CDR2 from the germline V gene are KGHDR and SFDVKD. The CDR3 loop reads CATSAATDFGAFF. Here the CDR3 DNA reads TGTGCCACCAGTGCTGCGACAGATTTTGGAGCTTTCTTT.

The V call is TRBV5-5, the J call TRBJ1-1; D remains unclear. The V end was cut by 0 bases, the J end by 6 bases, with 12 bases between. The CDR3 covers 14 residues. Germline values: CDR1 SGHKS, CDR2 YYEKEE (reference sequence). CDR3 loop: CASSLEQDSAEAFF. The CDR3 DNA reads as TGTGCCAGCAGCTTGGAGCAGGATTCCGCTGAAGCTTTCTTT.

V usage is TRBV11-1 and J usage is TRBJ2-2; possible D gene TRBD1, 5 bases. Trimming shortened V by 5 bases and J by 3 bases, and 16 bases separated the two germline ends. Per the germline V gene, CDR1 is SGHAT and CDR2 is FQDESV (reference sequence). The CDR3 sequence is 16 residues long. The CDR3: CASSLRGFGDTGELFF. The CDR3 DNA is TGTGCCAGCAGCCTAAGGGGCTTTGGGGACACCGGGGAGCTGTTTTTT.

This sequence joins TRBV30 and TRBJ2-1; D remains ambiguous. V lost 3 bases, J lost 9 bases, and 15 bases lay in between. The CDR3 length is 13 residues. CDR1 and CDR2 (germline): GTSNPN, SVGIG (reference sequence). The chain's CDR3 is CAWSMSSSSEQFF. The CDR3 region has the DNA TGTGCCTGGAGCATGAGTAGCTCGTCTGAGCAGTTCTTC.

This clone was seen a single time. Written as DNA, the CDR3 is TGCGCCAGCAGACAGGGAGAAACAGATACGCAGTATTTT. Protein sequence: CASRQGETDTQYF. The V call is TRBV5-1, the J call TRBJ2-3, with a tentative D call TRBD1 (6 bases). The CDR3 extends over 13 amino acids. CDR1 is SGHRS and CDR2 is YFSETQ in the germline V gene. The V gene lost 5 bases and the J gene lost 3 bases, with 10 bases spanning the gap.

This clone was seen more than once but under ten times. The chain recombines TRBV6-4 with TRBJ2-1; 9 nucleotides match TRBD2. The CDR3 extends over 14 amino acids. With 2 bases clipped from V and 5 bases from J, the junction kept 1 base outside the gene matches. Per the germline V gene, CDR1 is MRHNA and CDR2 is SNTAGT. The CDR3 DNA sequence: TGTGCCAGCAGTGACGGCGGGGGGGACAATGAGCAGTTCTTC. It specifies CASSDGGGDNEQFF.

The chain recombines TRBV30 with TRBJ1-6, with D hard to call. The length of the CDR3 is 14 residues. The ends were cut back, 1 base at V and 8 bases at J, with 12 bases in the middle. Germline CDR1 and CDR2: GTSNPN and SVGIG (reference sequence). CDR3 DNA: TGTGCCTGGAGTGACCTCCAAGCGGATTCACCCCTCCACTTT. This translates into CAWSDLQADSPLHF.

In DNA, the CDR3 is TGTGCCAGCAGTCTAAGCGGGAGGGCCGGGGATACGCAGTATTTT. Encoded protein: CASSLSGRAGDTQYF. The J gene is TRBJ2-3, the V gene TRBV6-4, with 10 nucleotides matching TRBD2. Per the germline V gene, CDR1 is MRHNA and CDR2 is SNTAGT. This CDR3 has 15 amino acids. The V segment lost 5 bases and the J segment 6 bases; nucleotides outside the gene matches: 8.